Listed below are T cell receptor beta chains from one sample, sequenced in a study of long-term antiretroviral therapy in people with HIV. Here immunoSEQ multiplex PCR was the method, and the copy in TCRdb shows in-frame clones only, minus some. In the table there are about 19,000 clones, approximately 86% of which are singletons. The source material was unsorted PBMCs, sampled 2.1 years after starting antiretroviral therapy. These receptors all come from a man between 18 and 35 years old with HIV. The CDR3 runs from the conserved cysteine through the conserved F or W. Fields, in order: J gene, clone size, D gene, V gene, CDR3 DNA, CDR3 protein. A D gene is named only where the DNA matches it firmly. Rows give clone size only sometimes, using once, few, many, or a class for an expanded clone.

J: TRBJ1-4; size: NA; D: NA; V: TRBV2; DNA: TGTGCCAGCAGTGAAATTGGGAGCGAAAAACTGTTTTTT; CDR3: CASSEIGSEKLFF
J: TRBJ2-7; size: NA; D: NA; V: TRBV9; DNA: TGTGCCAGCAGCGCTCATTCAGGGGAGGACGAGCAGTACTTC; CDR3: CASSAHSGEDEQYF
J: TRBJ1-6; size: NA; D: TRBD1; V: TRBV7-8; DNA: TGTGCCAGCAGCTTAGAAGGTCCGTCTTGGGGACAGGGTTCACCCCTCCACTTT; CDR3: CASSLEGPSWGQGSPLHF
J: TRBJ2-3; size: NA; D: NA; V: TRBV4-2; DNA: TGTGCCAGCAGCCAAGACGGGGGCCGCTCAGATACGCAGTATTTT; CDR3: CASSQDGGRSDTQYF
J: TRBJ1-1; size: NA; D: NA; V: TRBV19; DNA: TGTGCCAGTCGGGACGGTTACACTGAAGCTTTCTTT; CDR3: CASRDGYTEAFF
J: TRBJ2-7; size: NA; D: NA; V: TRBV23-1; DNA: TGCGCCAGCAGTCCCCGAGGAGGGGACTACGAGCAGTACTTC; CDR3: CASSPRGGDYEQYF
J: TRBJ2-1; size: NA; D: NA; V: TRBV27; DNA: TGTGCCAGCAGTTATGCTGGGAGCCTAGAGCAGTTCTTC; CDR3: CASSYAGSLEQFF
J: TRBJ1-1; size: NA; D: NA; V: TRBV9; DNA: TGTGCCAGCAGCTCCCTGACGGAGAACACTGAAGCTTTCTTT; CDR3: CASSSLTENTEAFF
J: TRBJ2-7; size: once; D: TRBD2; V: TRBV7-2; DNA: TGTGCCAGCAGCTTTAGCGGGGGGGCCGTATCGTACGAGCAGTACTTC; CDR3: CASSFSGGAVSYEQYF
J: TRBJ1-2; size: NA; D: TRBD1; V: TRBV15; DNA: TGTGCCACCAGCGCATCGACAGGGAACTATGGCTACACCTTC; CDR3: CATSASTGNYGYTF
J: TRBJ2-7; size: NA; D: TRBD2; V: TRBV5-1; DNA: TGCGCCAGCAGCTTGGAGTCTAGCGGCACCTACGAGCAGTACTTC; CDR3: CASSLESSGTYEQYF
J: TRBJ1-6; size: NA; D: NA; V: TRBV4-3; DNA: TGCGCCAGCAGCCAAGGACGACCGGGATATTCACCCCTCCACTTT; CDR3: CASSQGRPGYSPLHF
J: TRBJ1-6; size: NA; D: TRBD1; V: TRBV6-5; DNA: TGTGCCAGCAGTTCCCTCGGGACAGTAGCCAATTCACCCCTCCACTTT; CDR3: CASSSLGTVANSPLHF
J: TRBJ2-2; size: NA; D: NA; V: TRBV13; DNA: TGTGCCAGCAGCTTTGGGGTGAACGTAGGGTTCGTCGGGGAGCTGTTTTTT; CDR3: CASSFGVNVGFVGELFF
J: TRBJ2-3; size: once; D: TRBD1; V: TRBV18; DNA: TGTGCCAGCTCACCAGGACAGGGGGGAGTCACAGATACGCAGTATTTT; CDR3: CASSPGQGGVTDTQYF
J: TRBJ1-3; size: NA; D: TRBD1; V: TRBV30; DNA: TGTGCCTGGTTTACGCGCAGGGGGCCTGGAAACACCATATATTTT; CDR3: CAWFTRRGPGNTIYF
J: TRBJ1-2; size: NA; D: NA; V: TRBV6-5; DNA: TGTGCCAGCGTCCCTTCCCGGGGGTTAAGCTACGGCTACACCTTC; CDR3: CASVPSRGLSYGYTF
J: TRBJ2-1; size: NA; D: NA; V: TRBV27; DNA: TGTGCCAGCAGTTTGGGCCGCCTCAATGAGCAGTTCTTC; CDR3: CASSLGRLNEQFF
J: TRBJ1-5; size: NA; D: NA; V: TRBV6-5; DNA: TGTGCCAGCAGTTATATGGGTGGTCAGCCCCAGCATTTT; CDR3: CASSYMGGQPQHF
J: TRBJ2-2; size: NA; D: NA; V: TRBV19; DNA: TGTGCCAGTAGTATGTGGGTCGGGGAGCTGTTTTTT; CDR3: CASSMWVGELFF
J: TRBJ1-5; size: NA; D: NA; V: TRBV6-1; DNA: TGTGCCAGCAGTGAAGGGACAGCCCCTACGACGCCCCAGCATTTT; CDR3: CASSEGTAPTTPQHF
J: TRBJ1-5; size: NA; D: NA; V: TRBV23-1; DNA: TGCGCCAGCAGCCTCGGCATGGGGAGCCACTCAGACCAGCCCCAGCATTTT; CDR3: CASSLGMGSHSDQPQHF
J: TRBJ1-5; size: NA; D: TRBD1; V: TRBV6-6; DNA: TGTGCCAGCAGGTACCGGGACAGAAGCAATCAGCCCCAGCATTTT; CDR3: CASRYRDRSNQPQHF
J: TRBJ2-7; size: NA; D: TRBD2; V: TRBV5-5; DNA: TGTGCCAGCGGGGGAGGGAGGTCGGCCTACGAGCAGTACTTC; CDR3: CASGGGRSAYEQYF
J: TRBJ2-3; size: NA; D: NA; V: TRBV11-2; DNA: TGTGCCAGCAGCTTAGCCCACCGACTAGTTTCTAGCACAGATACGCAGTATTTT; CDR3: CASSLAHRLVSSTDTQYF
J: TRBJ2-7; size: NA; D: NA; V: TRBV27; DNA: TGTGCCAGCAGTTTATCGGGGGGGGCGCAGGGCTACGAGCAGTACTTC; CDR3: CASSLSGGAQGYEQYF
J: TRBJ1-2; size: once; D: NA; V: TRBV19; DNA: TGTGCCAGTAATTGGAACTATGGCTACACCTTC; CDR3: CASNWNYGYTF
J: TRBJ2-1; size: NA; D: TRBD2; V: TRBV28; DNA: TGTGCCAGCAGTTTTGCGGGAGGGAACAATGAGCAGTTCTTC; CDR3: CASSFAGGNNEQFF
J: TRBJ1-4; size: NA; D: NA; V: TRBV20-1; DNA: TGCAGTGCTTTCAGAGAAAAACTGTTTTTT; CDR3: CSAFREKLFF
J: TRBJ2-2; size: NA; D: NA; V: TRBV10-3; DNA: TGTGCCATCAGTGAGTCAGTAGCTCACACCGGGGAGCTGTTTTTT; CDR3: CAISESVAHTGELFF
J: TRBJ2-1; size: NA; D: TRBD2; V: TRBV19; DNA: TGTGCCAGTAGTATAGGGCTAGCGGGAGGTGGCAATGAGCAGTTCTTC; CDR3: CASSIGLAGGGNEQFF
J: TRBJ2-7; size: few; D: TRBD2; V: TRBV5-1; DNA: TGCGCCAGCAGCATCAGGGAGGGGTACGAGCAGTACTTC; CDR3: CASSIREGYEQYF
J: TRBJ2-1; size: NA; D: TRBD2; V: TRBV2; DNA: TGTGCCAGCACCTTTAGCGGGAGTAATGAGCAGTTCTTC; CDR3: CASTFSGSNEQFF
J: TRBJ2-1; size: NA; D: NA; V: TRBV7-2; DNA: TGTGCCAGCAGCTTAAGACCAAGCCCCCTGGACAATGAGCAGTTCTTC; CDR3: CASSLRPSPLDNEQFF
J: TRBJ2-7; size: NA; D: NA; V: TRBV4-3; DNA: TGCGCCAGCAGCCAAGAGGCTACGGGGAGCCTCTACGAGCAGTACTTC; CDR3: CASSQEATGSLYEQYF
J: TRBJ2-7; size: once; D: NA; V: TRBV2; DNA: TGTGCCAGCAGCCTTGGGGCGGCCTACGAGCAGTACTTC; CDR3: CASSLGAAYEQYF
J: TRBJ2-1; size: NA; D: NA; V: TRBV5-1; DNA: TGCGCCAGCAGCTTGGCTTCCTACAATGAGCAGTTCTTC; CDR3: CASSLASYNEQFF
J: TRBJ2-7; size: NA; D: NA; V: TRBV7-6; DNA: TGTGCCAGCAGCTTAGCCTCCGGGAAGACCTACGAGCAGTACTTC; CDR3: CASSLASGKTYEQYF
J: TRBJ2-5; size: NA; D: NA; V: TRBV25-1; DNA: TGTGCCAGCAGTGAGGGGTCCGAGTACTTC; CDR3: CASSEGSEYF
J: TRBJ1-3; size: NA; D: NA; V: TRBV30; DNA: TGTGCCTGGAGTGTAGCAGGGGCTGGAAACACCATATATTTT; CDR3: CAWSVAGAGNTIYF
J: TRBJ2-1; size: NA; D: NA; V: TRBV6-4; DNA: TGTGCCAGCAGTGGTAACGGGCAGGGGTACAATGAGCAGTTCTTC; CDR3: CASSGNGQGYNEQFF
J: TRBJ2-7; size: NA; D: TRBD2; V: TRBV6-5; DNA: TGTGCCACCCAACAGGGCCCGGGAGGGTCCAACGAGCAGTACTTC; CDR3: CATQQGPGGSNEQYF
J: TRBJ1-5; size: NA; D: TRBD1; V: TRBV7-6; DNA: TGTGCCAGCAGCCTAGGACAGGGGGGCCAGCCCCAGCATTTT; CDR3: CASSLGQGGQPQHF
J: TRBJ2-2; size: NA; D: NA; V: TRBV11-2; DNA: TGTGCCAGCAGCTTAGGGCAGGGAAGAATAACCGGGGAGCTGTTTTTT; CDR3: CASSLGQGRITGELFF
J: TRBJ1-5; size: NA; D: NA; V: TRBV5-8; DNA: TGTGCCAGCAGCTTGGCCGGTGGCAATCAGCCCCAGCATTTT; CDR3: CASSLAGGNQPQHF
J: TRBJ2-2; size: NA; D: NA; V: TRBV7-9; DNA: TGTGCCAGCAGCCCCCCGGGACTCGACACCGGGGAGCTGTTTTTT; CDR3: CASSPPGLDTGELFF
J: TRBJ1-2; size: NA; D: NA; V: TRBV11-2; DNA: TGTGCCAGCAGCTTACGGTCGGCAGGGGCACTGGGTAGAGAGGGCTACACCTTC; CDR3: CASSLRSAGALGREGYTF
J: TRBJ2-5; size: NA; D: TRBD1; V: TRBV13; DNA: TGTGCCAGCAGCGTACAAGGGACAGACCTCCGGGGGACCCAGTACTTC; CDR3: CASSVQGTDLRGTQYF
J: TRBJ2-3; size: NA; D: NA; V: TRBV27; DNA: TGTGCCAGCCGTCCCCCCCCGTCAGATACGCAGTATTTT; CDR3: CASRPPPSDTQYF
J: TRBJ1-3; size: few; D: NA; V: TRBV28; DNA: TGTGCCAGCAGTTTTCGAGGAAACACCATATATTTT; CDR3: CASSFRGNTIYF
J: TRBJ2-3; size: NA; D: NA; V: TRBV5-1; DNA: TGCGCCAGCAGCTTTTGGAGCACAGATACGCAGTATTTT; CDR3: CASSFWSTDTQYF
J: TRBJ1-2; size: NA; D: NA; V: TRBV28; DNA: TGTGCCAGCAGTAGGAGTCTAGAAGGCTACACCTTC; CDR3: CASSRSLEGYTF